This record concerns one T cell receptor beta chain sequence. As yet, its antigen is unknown. TCRdb keeps only in-frame clones here, not all; method: immunoSEQ multiplex PCR. Of some 30,000 clones listed, over 60% are singletons. The record originates from a study of STAT3 mutations in large granular lymphocyte leukemia. Study-level results: Every T-LGLL patient had at least one immunodominant TCRbeta clonotype. Clonal expansion was inferred from other time points because no sample existed at each clone's first appearance. TCR clonotype switching after therapy occurred in about 35% of the 18 patients.

Input material: peripheral blood mononuclear cells. The TCR comes from a woman in her fifties or sixties with T-cell large granular lymphocyte leukemia. Some clones in this sample may be carry-over from other donors' samples.

The DNA for the CDR3 is TGCGCCAGCAGCCAAGTGGGACAGGGCAATGAAAAACTGTTTTTT. This gives the protein CASSQVGQGNEKLFF. The genes are TRBV4-3 and TRBJ1-4, with TRBD1 identical over 9 bases. There are 15 residues in the CDR3. Germline V gene lookup returns CDR1 LGHNA and CDR2 YSLEER. V lost 1 base to trimming and J lost 5 bases; unmatched junction nucleotides: 2.